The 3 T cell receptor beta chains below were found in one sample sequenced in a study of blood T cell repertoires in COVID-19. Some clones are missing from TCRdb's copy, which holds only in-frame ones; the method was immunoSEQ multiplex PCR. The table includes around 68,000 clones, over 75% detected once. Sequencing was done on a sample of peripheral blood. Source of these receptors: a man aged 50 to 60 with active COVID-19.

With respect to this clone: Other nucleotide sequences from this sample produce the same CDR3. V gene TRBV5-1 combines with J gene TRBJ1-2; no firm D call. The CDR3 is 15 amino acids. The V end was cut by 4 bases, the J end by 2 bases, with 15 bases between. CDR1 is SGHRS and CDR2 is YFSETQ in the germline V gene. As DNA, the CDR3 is TGCGCCAGCAGCACCAAACTAGGGCAGAACTATGGCTACACCTTC. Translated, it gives CASSTKLGQNYGYTF.

The CDR3 nucleotides are TGTGCCAGCAGCTTATGGGGACAGAACTTCGGAAACACCATATATTTT. Translated: CASSLWGQNFGNTIYF. The V and J genes are TRBV7-2 and TRBJ1-3; 7 nucleotides agree with TRBD1. CDR1 and CDR2 (germline): SGHTA, FQGNSA. This CDR3 region has 16 residues. With V trimmed by 2 bases and J by 4 bases, 8 bases remained unmatched.

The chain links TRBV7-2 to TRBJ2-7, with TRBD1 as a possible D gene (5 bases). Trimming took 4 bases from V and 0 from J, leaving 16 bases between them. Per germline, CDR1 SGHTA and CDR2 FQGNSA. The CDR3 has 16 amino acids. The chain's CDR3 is CASSSMTDLSSYEQYF. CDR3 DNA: TGTGCCAGCAGCTCGATGACAGACCTCAGCTCCTACGAGCAGTACTTC.